This T cell receptor (beta chain) is from a study of blood T cells in healthy people across ages (dated by TCRdb to 2014 to 2015). Background on the whole study: In model experiments, template switching captured roughly one uniquely barcoded TCR beta cDNA molecule for every two T cells. Age-related changes in TCR beta repertoire diversity were measured in the study by deep sequencing normalized with unique cDNA molecular identifiers. Donors of different ages were randomly distributed across sequencing lanes to avoid experimental bias. The donors were divided into four age groups: young (average about 16 years), middle-aged (around 41), aged (about 56) and long-lived (about 90). Two additional independent replicas of 1 million unique cDNA reads from the same blood draw were analyzed for two donors (one aged 18 to 30 and one aged 80 or older).

Donors were approximately 42 systemically healthy Caucasian individuals from Russia aged roughly 6 to 100 years. Each donor gave ten milliliters of peripheral blood, collected into EDTA-treated Vacutainer tubes. PBMCs were isolated by Ficoll-Paque density-gradient centrifugation, with at least 7 million obtained per sample. Total RNA was extracted from PBMCs with Trizol reagent, with at least 6 micrograms obtained per sample. For every donor, an aliquot of PBMCs went through flow cytometry to measure the percentages of naive CD45RAhigh/CD27high T cells. General conclusions and limits of the study: A strong correlation was found between observed TCR beta diversity and the percentage of naive T cells measured by flow cytometry. Compared with the aged group, more naive CD4+ T cells, fewer expanded clones and increased TCR diversity were shown by the long-lived group, suggesting age selection. Estimates of total diversity based on one million sequenced T cells were considered lower bounds and underestimates. Bulk unsorted PBMC profiling prevented conclusive comparison of naive and antigen-experienced compartments. Observed TCR beta diversity per million T cells fell roughly linearly with age, and a significant reduction was already apparent by age about 36. Because donor CMV infection status was unknown, age-related changes in expanded clonotypes were potentially confounded.

Libraries came from 5' RACE. Sequencer: Illumina HiSeq 2500. A second about 7 to 11 cycle PCR used a sample-barcoded 5' primer and a J-beta primer mix. Each TCR beta cDNA molecule received a unique molecular identifier from a template-switch 5' adaptor carrying 12 random nucleotides. Each sample yielded at least 2.5 million CDR3-containing paired-end reads. First-strand cDNA was synthesized from all RNA with the Mint cDNA synthesis kit, primed by a TRBC-specific oligonucleotide. Following uracil-DNA glycosylase treatment, all cDNA underwent a first 18-cycle PCR with the universal primers M1SS and BC2_uni_R. In the authors' own workflow: Each sample was normalized by randomly selecting 1 million high-quality reads, each carrying a distinct molecular identifier. Reads sharing molecular identifiers were discarded rather than binned into consensus sequences. MiTCR, set to a Q25 quality threshold and the strictest error-elimination algorithm, was used for CDR3 identification, clonotype clustering and error correction. A nonparametric unseen species model with Euler transformation was used to estimate lower-bound total TCR beta diversity. TCRdb itself trimmed the public reads at Q25 with fastp, ran MiXCR and retained productive beta chains. Each entry merges the rows of one CDR3 protein and shows their most common DNA and genes. Clone size and V and J calls follow TCRdb, not the original study. This sample lists hundreds of thousands of distinct CDR3 sequences; 29% were detected once. The top ten clonotypes cover around a sixth of the sample.

A note on this clonotype: Its binding antigen is unknown. Base quality data are lacking; no much larger clone is found one base away.

CDR1 and CDR2, per the germline V gene, are SGHTA and FQGNSA. From the cysteine through the phenylalanine, the CDR3 covers 15 amino acids. The read is trimmed to its CDR3 DNA, 45 bases read in frame from base 1. V ends up 6 bases short and J 1 base short, with an unmatched junction base count of 6. This sequence uses TRBV7-2 and TRBJ2-7; 10 junctional bases match TRBD2. The TCR was taken from a woman of 80 years or more in good health. The sample was blood. The CDR3 in this case is CASSTSGETSYEQYF. The DNA is TGTGCCAGCAGTACTAGCGGGGAGACTTCCTACGAGCAGTACTTC.